Listed here are 6 T cell receptor beta chains from one sample, sequenced in a study of blood T cell repertoires in COVID-19. Assay: immunoSEQ multiplex PCR; the TCRdb copy retains only in-frame clones and omits some. The sample holds some 180,000 clones; more than 80% are singletons and the top ten take approximately 0.5%. Sequences were obtained from peripheral blood. The receptors here all came from a man between 45 and 60 years old with acute or convalescent COVID-19.

J is TRBJ2-7 and V is TRBV7-8; D might be TRBD2 (5 bases). Trimming cost V 0 bases and J 2 bases, with 11 bases left between them. The CDR3 length is 15 residues. Germline assignment: CDR1 SGHVS and CDR2 FQNEAQ. CDR3 coding DNA: TGTGCCAGCAGCTTAGCGCCGAGCGGTGCCTACGAGCAGTACTTC. Translating it yields CASSLAPSGAYEQYF.

This clone showed up just once. V gene TRBV19 combines with J gene TRBJ2-1; D not certain. Between the trimmed V and J ends, which lost 5 bases and 0 bases, there was a span of 5 bases. The CDR3 is 13 amino acids. CDR1 and CDR2 from the germline V gene are LNHDA and SQIVND (reference sequence). The CDR3 sequence: CASSEVSYNEQFF. CDR3 nucleotide sequence: TGTGCCAGTAGTGAGGTCTCCTACAATGAGCAGTTCTTC.

The CDR3 here is CASSTGGTQYF. The CDR3 coding sequence is TGTGCCAGCAGTACGGGAGGGACCCAGTACTTC. V usage is TRBV6-6 and J usage is TRBJ2-5; 7 bases match TRBD2. Germline CDR1 is MNHNY and CDR2 is SVGAGI (reference sequence). V shed 5 bases, J shed 7 bases, and the junction held 1 base outside the gene matches. The CDR3 sequence is 11 residues long.

In DNA, the CDR3 is TGTGCCAGCAGCATGGGGACAGCCAATAATGAAAAACTGTTTTTT. Protein product: CASSMGTANNEKLFF. This chain connects TRBV9 to TRBJ1-4; TRBD1 matches 7 bases. Germline trimming cut 4 bases from V and 4 bases from J; bases unmatched to any gene: 7. Germline V CDR1 and CDR2: SGDLS, YYNGEE. The CDR3 loop spans 15 amino acids.

The chain couples TRBV9 to TRBJ1-5; TRBD1 matches 8 bases. This CDR3 spans 15 amino acids. Germline CDR1 reads SGDLS; CDR2 reads YYNGEE. V was pared by 3 bases and J by 3 bases, with 5 bases of the junction left unmatched. For the CDR3, the DNA is TGTGCCAGCAGCGCCTCAGGGGGCCCCAATCAGCCCCAGCATTTT. Amino acids: CASSASGGPNQPQHF.

The V call is TRBV5-3, the J call TRBJ2-7; D is ambiguous. TRBV5-3 is annotated as an ORF whose role is uncertain. V was cut by 8 bases and J by 2 bases, with 14 bases left in between. There are 13 residues in the CDR3. In DNA, the CDR3 is TGTGCCAGGAGTGGCACAGAGACCTACGAGCAGTACTTC. Translated, it gives CARSGTETYEQYF.